The 20 T cell receptor beta chains in this list originate from one sample, sequenced in a study of T cells in Graves' hyperthyroidism and ophthalmopathy. What was amplified from RNA transcripts were TCR beta CDR3 regions. HTBI primers drove first-round RT-PCR of the TCR CDR3. MiXCR, applied by TCRdb to the multiplex PCR reads, yields one record per CDR3 protein. The table has over 400,000 distinct CDR3 sequences, roughly 22% seen once; the top ten hold 45% to 50%. Input material: blood. These receptors were taken from an older woman with Graves' ophthalmopathy.

The table lists this clonotype with many counts. The gene calls are TRBV12-3 or TRBV12-4 and TRBJ2-7; a possible D gene is TRBD1 (6 bases). The CDR3 contains 13 residues. V lost 8 bases, J lost 0 bases, and 11 bases lay in between. The chain's CDR3 is CASLQGNSYEQYF. DNA of the CDR3: TGTGCCAGCCTCCAGGGGAACTCCTACGAGCAGTACTTC.

This clonotype was found many times. J is TRBJ2-2 and V is TRBV12-3 or TRBV12-4; the D gene is possibly TRBD1 (5 bases). There are 14 residues in the CDR3. V lost 3 bases and J 4 bases, leaving 9 bases between the germline ends. The CDR3 DNA sequence: TGTGCCAGCAGTTTGGGGCAGTTCACCGGGGAGCTGTTTTTT. Its protein product is CASSLGQFTGELFF.

The gene calls are TRBV5-4 and TRBJ2-2, with TRBD2 matching over 12 bases. V shed 4 bases and J 7 bases; nucleotides not matched to a gene: 14. The CDR3 runs 18 residues. CDR1 SGHNT and CDR2 YYREEE come from the germline V gene (reference sequence). The DNA for the CDR3 is TGTGCCAGCAGCGCCGGACTAGCGGGACTCCCCTCGGACGGGGAGCTGTTTTTT. Its translation is CASSAGLAGLPSDGELFF.

In its sample, this clonotype was seen a few times. The V gene is TRBV20-1, the J gene TRBJ2-1; TRBD2 aligns across 7 bases. Germline lookup yields CDR1 DFQATT and CDR2 SNEGSKA (reference sequence). Trimming removed 3 bases from V and 4 bases from J; junction bases left unmatched: 9. CDR3 size: 15 residues. CDR3 in amino acids: CSARPRASGYNEQFF. The CDR3, as DNA: TGCAGTGCTAGGCCAAGGGCTAGCGGATACAATGAGCAGTTCTTC.

The sample holds many counts of this clonotype. The rearrangement links TRBV11-1 to TRBJ2-1, with 8 bases aligning to TRBD1. Germline V lookup: CDR1 SGHAT, CDR2 FQDESV (reference sequence). V dropped 1 base and J dropped 6; count of bases not matched to a gene: 2. The CDR3 extends over 14 amino acids. Here the CDR3 reads CASSLGRGPNEQFF. Here the CDR3 DNA reads TGTGCCAGCAGCTTAGGCAGGGGGCCCAATGAGCAGTTCTTC. Together with reference TRBV11-1 and TRBJ2-1, the CDR3 gives the full variable domain: EAEVAQSPRYKITEKSQAVAFWCDPISGHATLYWYRQILGQGPELLVQFQDESVVDDSQLPKDRFSAERLKGVDSTLKIQPAELGDSAMYLCASSLGRGPNEQFFGPGTRLTVL.

The genes are TRBV18 and TRBJ2-3; TRBD2 matches 12 bases. V dropped 3 bases and J dropped 0; count of bases not matched to a gene: 7. The CDR3 consists of 18 residues. Germline V gene lookup returns CDR1 KGHSH and CDR2 LQKENI. The CDR3 DNA is TGTGCCAGCTCACCGGCGACTAGCGGGGGAATTAGCACAGATACGCAGTATTTT. The encoded protein is CASSPATSGGISTDTQYF.

This chain uses TRBV29-1 with TRBJ1-2; tentative D call: TRBD1 (6 bases). Trimming took off 3 bases at V and 0 bases at J, with 17 bases between the two ends. The length of the CDR3 is 16 residues. Germline values: CDR1 SQVTM, CDR2 ANQGSEA. The CDR3 sequence: CSVEMVWGAPNYGYTF. As DNA, the CDR3 is TGCAGCGTTGAGATGGTATGGGGGGCTCCTAACTATGGCTACACCTTC.

This chain connects TRBV4-1 to TRBJ2-1; D may be TRBD1 (7 bases). Trimming removed 0 bases from V and 9 bases from J, with 9 bases in between. The CDR3 is 13 amino acids. CDR1 and CDR2 (germline): MGHRA, YSYEKL. CDR3 sequence: CASSQDQGGEQFF. In DNA form, the CDR3 reads TGCGCCAGCAGCCAAGATCAGGGGGGTGAGCAGTTCTTC.

CDR3 amino acids: CASKVESSTDTQYF. CDR3 nucleotide sequence: TGTGCCAGCAAAGTGGAATCTAGCACAGATACGCAGTATTTT. The V gene is TRBV6-1, the J gene TRBJ2-3; D unresolved. Germline V gene sequence: CDR1 MNHNS, CDR2 SASEGT. The V and J ends lost 7 bases and 0 bases respectively, with 11 bases between them. CDR3 size: 14 residues.

In this sample, this clonotype turned up many times. This chain connects TRBV7-2 to TRBJ2-3; 9 bases are a match to TRBD2. The CDR3 extends over 19 amino acids. With V trimmed by 0 bases and J by 7 bases, 17 bases remained unmatched. The germline gives CDR1 SGHTA, CDR2 FQGNSA. CDR3 DNA: TGTGCCAGCAGCTTAGCTAGCGGGAGTGCCAGCCCCACACAGTATACGCAGTATTTT. It encodes CASSLASGSASPTQYTQYF.

This clonotype appeared a few times. The chain uses TRBV18 and TRBJ2-3, with TRBD1 as a possible D gene (6 bases). Germline lookup yields CDR1 KGHSH and CDR2 LQKENI. The ends were cut back, 1 base at V and 2 bases at J, with 10 bases in the middle. The CDR3 length is 15 residues. The CDR3 sequence is CASSPRRTATDTQYF. Written as DNA, the CDR3 is TGTGCCAGCTCACCACGGCGGACAGCCACAGATACGCAGTATTTT.

This clonotype was seen many times. V gene TRBV30 combines with J gene TRBJ1-1; D gene unclear. The germline gives CDR1 GTSNPN, CDR2 SVGIG (reference sequence). Trimming stripped 4 bases from V and 6 bases from J, with 12 bases between. The CDR3 is made up of 12 amino acids. CDR3 region: CAWTHSFAEAFF. In nucleotides, the CDR3 is TGTGCCTGGACCCACTCATTCGCTGAAGCTTTCTTT.

This clonotype was detected only a few times. The chain carries TRBV12-5 and TRBJ2-2; either TRBD1 or TRBD2 may supply D (5 bases each). Germline values: CDR1 LGHNT, CDR2 FRNRAP. V was clipped by 2 bases and J by 1 base, with 17 bases between them. CDR3 length: 18 amino acids. CDR3 region: CASGLSPGQGRNTGELFF. The CDR3 DNA is TGTGCTAGTGGTTTGTCTCCAGGCCAGGGACGGAACACCGGGGAGCTGTTTTTT.

In this sample, this clonotype turned up a few times. This rearrangement joins TRBV20-1 to TRBJ2-7; D uncertain. The CDR3 runs 16 residues. Trimming shortened V by 0 bases and J by 4 bases, and 19 bases separated the two germline ends. Germline loops: CDR1 DFQATT, CDR2 SNEGSKA (reference sequence). In DNA form, the CDR3 reads TGCAGTGCTAGAGATGATAATCGCTTCGCGAGATACGAGCAGTACTTC. Translation gives CSARDDNRFARYEQYF.

The V call is TRBV3-1, the J call TRBJ2-1; D gene unclear. Trimming took 1 base from V and 7 from J, leaving 5 bases between them. Germline V CDR1 and CDR2: LGHDT, YNNKEL (reference sequence). The length of the CDR3 is 12 residues. The CDR3 coding sequence is TGTGCCAGCAGCCAAGCCTGGAATGAGCAGTTCTTC. Translation gives CASSQAWNEQFF.

This clonotype was counted at least ten times. The J gene is TRBJ2-1, the V gene TRBV7-2; weak D call: TRBD2 (6 bases). Trimming removed 3 bases from V and 7 bases from J, with 10 bases in between. Germline CDR1 SGHTA, CDR2 FQGNSA. This CDR3 comprises 13 residues. The CDR3 coding sequence is TGTGCCAGCAGCTTCGGGGGAATAAATGAGCAGTTCTTC. Translated: CASSFGGINEQFF.

The chain combines TRBV5-1 with TRBJ1-3, with a weak D call TRBD1 (6 bases). Germline V lookup: CDR1 SGHRS, CDR2 YFSETQ. This CDR3 is 15 amino acids long. The V end was cut by 3 bases, the J end by 0 bases, with 10 bases between. CDR3 nucleotides: TGCGCCAGCAGCTCACAGGGTATCTCTGGAAACACCATATATTTT. It encodes CASSSQGISGNTIYF.

The gene calls are TRBV5-1 and TRBJ1-1, with D uncertain. Trimming took 2 bases from V and 6 from J, leaving 8 bases between them. Germline assignment: CDR1 SGHRS and CDR2 YFSETQ. This CDR3 comprises 12 residues. The CDR3 here is CASSLNGAEAFF. The CDR3 DNA reads TGCGCCAGCAGCTTAAACGGAGCTGAAGCTTTCTTT.

J is TRBJ1-2 and V is TRBV14; D is ambiguous. Looked up from germline, CDR1 is SGHDN and CDR2 is FVKESK. This CDR3 comprises 13 residues. V was cut by 4 bases and J by 3 bases, with 9 bases left in between. DNA for the CDR3: TGTGCCAGCAGCCCCTGGACGGACTATGGCTACACCTTC. Translating gives CASSPWTDYGYTF.

The chain carries TRBV6-1 and TRBJ2-7, with TRBD2 matching 13 bases. Germline V lookup: CDR1 MNHNS, CDR2 SASEGT. This CDR3 has 15 amino acids. Trimming at V came to 6 bases and at J to 6 bases, leaving 8 bases not matched to a gene. CDR3 nucleotides: TGTGCCAGCAGCTCGACTAGCGGGAGGCTTCGCGAGCAGTACTTC. This translates into CASSSTSGRLREQYF.